This T cell receptor beta chain was profiled in a study of cytomegalovirus exposure and HLA in healthy donors. Findings of the study overall: Available immune exposure information was restricted to CMV serostatus only. A previous analysis found most TCR beta V segments productive roughly 87% or roughly 30% of the time.

This clone was found once. The antigen is undetermined. At one boundary the junction diverges from the germline segment, which might be a read error. Vbeta (60) and Jbeta (13) primers were used in the PCR. Profiling relied on immunoSEQ multiplex PCR, and the TCRdb table lists in-frame clones only, not all of them. The sample gives around 130,000 clones, around 83% of which show up once; 1% is in the top ten. Germline V gene data show CDR1 as SGHVS and CDR2 as FNYEAQ. This CDR3 has 15 residues. In nominal health when sampled, donors likely had unrecorded immune exposures nonetheless. The specimen sequenced was PBMCs. The rearrangement links TRBV7-6 to TRBJ2-5; D unresolved. The DNA end lines up better with TRBJ2-7; the J call may be wrong. This TCR was sampled from a human donor in good health. The chain's CDR3 is CTSSLSLVSSYEQYF. The CDR3 DNA reads as TGTACCAGCAGCTTATCACTGGTGAGCTCCTACGAGCAGTACTTC.